The rows below give T cell receptor beta chains drawn from one sample of a study of cytomegalovirus exposure and HLA in healthy donors. Repertoires were generated with immunoSEQ multiplex PCR, while TCRdb's copy carries only in-frame clones and drops some. The profile shows roughly 160,000 clones, approximately 80% of them singletons. The sequencing sample was made of PBMCs. These receptors all come from a woman aged 45-65 years in good health and CMV-seronegative. CDR3s include the opening cysteine and the closing phenylalanine or tryptophan. The order of the fields is clone size, D gene, V gene, J gene, CDR3 DNA, CDR3 protein. The D gene is left open where the match is weak. Only part of the rows carry a size: once, few, many, or a class if the clone is expanded.

NA	TRBD1	TRBV9	TRBJ2-3	TGTGCCAGCAGCGTAAGGGGGCAGTACACAGATACGCAGTATTTT	CASSVRGQYTDTQYF
once	NA	TRBV27	TRBJ2-3	TGTGCCAGCAGTTCCAGGCCTAGCACAGATACGCAGTATTTT	CASSSRPSTDTQYF
few	TRBD1	TRBV14	TRBJ1-2	TGTGCCAGCAGCCTAAGACAGGGGGCCATAATCAACGGGGGCTACACCTTC	CASSLRQGAIINGGYTF
once	NA	TRBV19	TRBJ1-1	TGTGCCAGTAGTATAGGGAACAGGGCCATGAACACTGAAGCTTTCTTT	CASSIGNRAMNTEAFF
NA	TRBD2	TRBV11-2	TRBJ2-3	TGTGCCAGCAGCCCAACTAGCGGGGTGGATACGCAGTATTTT	CASSPTSGVDTQYF
NA	TRBD1	TRBV7-2	TRBJ1-5	TGTGCCAGCAGCATACAGGGGGCGCTTCAGCCCCAGCATTTT	CASSIQGALQPQHF
NA	TRBD2	TRBV7-9	TRBJ2-1	TGTGCCAGCAGCTTAGTAGGGACTACGTTTGGCAATGAGCAGTTCTTC	CASSLVGTTFGNEQFF
once	TRBD1	TRBV13	TRBJ2-7	TGTGCCAGCAGCTTTATTAGGACAGGGACCTCCTACGAGCAGTACTTC	CASSFIRTGTSYEQYF
NA	TRBD2	TRBV7-9	TRBJ2-1	TGTGCCAGCAGCTTGGGGACTAGCGGGAGTTTAGGCTACAATGAGCAGTTCTTC	CASSLGTSGSLGYNEQFF
NA	NA	TRBV7-9	TRBJ2-1	TGTGCCAGCAGCTTATACACCGGGACTGCCAATGAGCAGTTCTTC	CASSLYTGTANEQFF
few	NA	TRBV14	TRBJ2-1	TGTGCCAGCAGCCAAATGACTAGGTATGAGCAGTTCTTC	CASSQMTRYEQFF
NA	NA	TRBV9	TRBJ2-7	TGTGCCAGCAGCGTAGACGGGGTTCCCTACGAGCAGTACTTC	CASSVDGVPYEQYF
NA	NA	TRBV7-9	TRBJ1-4	TGTGCCAGCAGCTTATCTCGCGTCGGGGGAGATGAAAAACTGTTTTTT	CASSLSRVGGDEKLFF
NA	NA	TRBV9	TRBJ1-2	TGTGCCAGCAGCGTACTGGGCAGACCTAACTATGGCTACACCTTC	CASSVLGRPNYGYTF
NA	NA	TRBV2	TRBJ2-1	TGTGCCAGCAGTGCGGGGGGCCGGGCTGAGCAGTTCTTC	CASSAGGRAEQFF
NA	NA	TRBV25-1	TRBJ1-2	TGTGCCAGCAGTGCTCAGGTTCTCGCACATGGCTACACCTTC	CASSAQVLAHGYTF
NA	NA	TRBV7-2	TRBJ1-1	TGTGCCAGCAGCCGAGACTCAGTGAACACTGAAGCTTTCTTT	CASSRDSVNTEAFF
NA	NA	TRBV6-5	TRBJ2-1	TGTGCCAGCAGTTACAGCGGGCGCGAGCAGTTCTTC	CASSYSGREQFF
NA	NA	TRBV4-2	TRBJ2-4	TGTGCCAGCAGCCCGACAGATGCCAAAAACATTCAGTACTTC	CASSPTDAKNIQYF
NA	NA	TRBV5-1	TRBJ1-5	TGCGCCAGCAGCTTGTCAGGTCCTCACCTCAATCAGCCCCAGCATTTT	CASSLSGPHLNQPQHF
once	NA	TRBV5-1	TRBJ2-1	TGCGCCAGCAGCTCCGGGGTCCTCAATGAGCAGTTCTTC	CASSSGVLNEQFF
NA	TRBD2	TRBV5-1	TRBJ2-1	TGCGCCAGCAGCTTGTCAGCGGGGGCCTACAATGAGCAGTTCTTC	CASSLSAGAYNEQFF